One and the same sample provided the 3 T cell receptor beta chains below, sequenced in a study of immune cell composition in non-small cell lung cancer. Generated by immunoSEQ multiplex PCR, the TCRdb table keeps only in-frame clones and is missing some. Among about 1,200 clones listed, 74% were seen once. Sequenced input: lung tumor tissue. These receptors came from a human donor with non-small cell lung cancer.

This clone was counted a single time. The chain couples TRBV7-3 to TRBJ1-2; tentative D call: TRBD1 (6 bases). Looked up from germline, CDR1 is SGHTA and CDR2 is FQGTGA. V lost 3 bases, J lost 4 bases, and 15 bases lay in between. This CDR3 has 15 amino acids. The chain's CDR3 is CASSLAPSGVYGYTF. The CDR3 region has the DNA TGTGCCAGCAGCTTGGCTCCGTCAGGGGTCTATGGCTACACCTTC.

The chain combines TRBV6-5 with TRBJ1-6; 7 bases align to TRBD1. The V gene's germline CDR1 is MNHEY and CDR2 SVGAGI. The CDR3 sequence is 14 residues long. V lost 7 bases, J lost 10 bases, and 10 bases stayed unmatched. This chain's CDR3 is CASTPTGEPSPLHF. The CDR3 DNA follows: TGTGCCAGCACCCCAACAGGGGAGCCGTCACCCCTCCACTTT.

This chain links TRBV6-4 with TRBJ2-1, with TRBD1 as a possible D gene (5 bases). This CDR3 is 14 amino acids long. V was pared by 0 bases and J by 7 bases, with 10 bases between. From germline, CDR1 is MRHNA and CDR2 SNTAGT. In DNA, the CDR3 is TGTGCCAGCAGTGACTCAGGGGAAGGAAATGAGCAGTTCTTC. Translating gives CASSDSGEGNEQFF.